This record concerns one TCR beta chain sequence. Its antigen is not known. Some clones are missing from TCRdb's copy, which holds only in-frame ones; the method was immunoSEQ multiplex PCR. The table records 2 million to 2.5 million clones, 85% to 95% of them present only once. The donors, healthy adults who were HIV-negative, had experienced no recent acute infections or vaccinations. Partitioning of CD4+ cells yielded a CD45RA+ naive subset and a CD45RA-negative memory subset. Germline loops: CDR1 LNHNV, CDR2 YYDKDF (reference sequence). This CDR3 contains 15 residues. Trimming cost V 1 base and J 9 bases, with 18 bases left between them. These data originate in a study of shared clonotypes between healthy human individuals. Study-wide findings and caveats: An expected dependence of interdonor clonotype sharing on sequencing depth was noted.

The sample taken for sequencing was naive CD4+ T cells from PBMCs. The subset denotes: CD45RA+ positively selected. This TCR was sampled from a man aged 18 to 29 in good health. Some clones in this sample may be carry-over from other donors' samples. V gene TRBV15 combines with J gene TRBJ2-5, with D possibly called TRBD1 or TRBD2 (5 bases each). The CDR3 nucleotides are TGTGCCACCAGCAGAGGCCAAACATACCGGGACCCCCAGTACTTC. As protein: CATSRGQTYRDPQYF.